This TCR beta chain comes out of a study of cytomegalovirus exposure and HLA in healthy donors. This CDR3 spans 15 amino acids. The V and J ends lost 1 base and 2 bases, in that order; junction bases with no gene match: 3. CDR1 is LNHDA, CDR2 SQIVND, per germline (reference sequence). Details on this clone: The antigen is undetermined.

Whole-study findings and limits: With DRB1 most and HLA-C fewest, TCR association rates differed between HLA loci in a later analysis. There were several of the most significant clusters that appeared linked to common viral pathogens in a later analysis. There were three CMV-associated chains whose specificity for CMV antigens was confirmed in vitro.

Those who donated were healthy bone marrow donors. A multiplex PCR was run with 60 Vbeta primers and 13 Jbeta primers. The table came from immunoSEQ multiplex PCR; TCRdb's copy has only in-frame clones and leaves some out. This sample yields 100,000 to 120,000 clones, of which 75% to 85% are seen a single time; 5% to 6.5% belongs to the top ten. The sample comprised PBMCs. The chain joins TRBV19 to TRBJ2-7; 9 bases are a match to TRBD2. This clonotype originated in a man aged 18 to 29 in good health and CMV-seronegative. The CDR3 reads CASSIGPSGTYEQYF. As DNA, the CDR3 is TGTGCCAGTAGTATAGGTCCTAGCGGGACCTACGAGCAGTACTTC.